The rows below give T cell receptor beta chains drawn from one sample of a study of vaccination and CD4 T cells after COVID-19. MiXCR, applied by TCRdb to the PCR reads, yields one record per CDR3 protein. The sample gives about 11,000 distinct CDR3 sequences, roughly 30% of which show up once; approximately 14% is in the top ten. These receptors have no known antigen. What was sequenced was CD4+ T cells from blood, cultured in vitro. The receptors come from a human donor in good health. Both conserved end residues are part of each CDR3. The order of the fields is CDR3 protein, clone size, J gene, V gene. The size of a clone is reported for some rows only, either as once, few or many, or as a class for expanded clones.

CSVVASGTDTQYF NA TRBJ2-3 TRBV29-1
CPIGRQPNYGYTF NA TRBJ1-2 TRBV10-3
CSVPRGKVDEQYF NA TRBJ2-7 TRBV29-1
CATRGLAGDLDTQYF NA TRBJ2-3 TRBV24-1
CASSLARQYEQYF few TRBJ2-7 TRBV7-2
CASSLGRGQGLEQYF NA TRBJ2-7 TRBV11-2
CSASRRLAGKDNEQFF medium-sized TRBJ2-1 TRBV20-1
CASSRDRKETQYF NA TRBJ2-5 TRBV7-2
CASSPRATRSWTFF NA TRBJ1-1 TRBV7-9
CTSSLDGGTGGNTEAFF NA TRBJ1-1 TRBV7-2
CASSRQRGGVQFF NA TRBJ2-1 TRBV27
CSASGTSYNEQFF few TRBJ2-1 TRBV20-1
CASSLLAGTNSPLHF few TRBJ1-6 TRBV27
CSATPAFSAVQSTDTQYF NA TRBJ2-3 TRBV20-1
CAIKDSLMTGELFF few TRBJ2-2 TRBV10-3
CSARDDQSGTQYF few TRBJ2-5 TRBV20-1
CASSPRGWAYGYTF few TRBJ1-2 TRBV7-9
CATGSTADNQPQHF few TRBJ1-5 TRBV28
CASSLDVGGGVRNTIYF few TRBJ1-3 TRBV7-2
CASSLIVVGGRLNTGELFF few TRBJ2-2 TRBV7-2
CASSYTSGTYNEQFF NA TRBJ2-1 TRBV6-5
CASSYRLGQGSTGELFF once TRBJ2-2 TRBV6-5
CASRWDTNYGYTF few TRBJ1-2 TRBV5-8
CASSDPGTGAGELFF NA TRBJ2-2 TRBV25-1
CASGGPYGYTF NA TRBJ1-2 TRBV6-1
CSARHFGQGITTEAFF few TRBJ1-1 TRBV20-1
CASSLGQGYGYTF few TRBJ1-2 TRBV7-9
CASSLTPGDRLNQPQHF NA TRBJ1-5 TRBV28
CASSPKIGDRGLTYEQYF NA TRBJ2-7 TRBV2
CASSLTGQGAVGGGYTF NA TRBJ1-2 TRBV7-3
CASSPEGAGPDTQYF NA TRBJ2-3 TRBV7-2
CASSWGKVNIQYF once TRBJ2-4 TRBV5-5
CASSIGLAGYEQYF NA TRBJ2-7 TRBV19
CASSDSGSGETQYF NA TRBJ2-5 TRBV2
CASSPAAQGVTETQYF NA TRBJ2-5 TRBV7-2
CSARDFGQPGSYEQYF NA TRBJ2-7 TRBV20-1
CASSPGQGRTEAFF NA TRBJ1-1 TRBV5-1
CASSFSFQETQYF NA TRBJ2-5 TRBV7-2
CSVDPGYGYTF few TRBJ1-2 TRBV29-1
CASSKDRGRMYTGELFF NA TRBJ2-2 TRBV19
CASSSRGASGRSMGEQYF NA TRBJ2-7 TRBV7-2
CASSWLGVAYDQPQHF NA TRBJ1-5 TRBV14
CASSYSIATQPQHF NA TRBJ1-5 TRBV6-2/TRBV6-3
CASSLGLQGGYNEQFF NA TRBJ2-1 TRBV11-2
CASRSGTAQHF NA TRBJ1-5 TRBV6-2/TRBV6-3
CSASGTWTSGSGGETQYF few TRBJ2-5 TRBV20-1
CASSQDLTSAKDTQYF NA TRBJ2-3 TRBV4-2
CASSRDIVAGANVLTF few TRBJ2-6 TRBV7-3
CASSLNTRGGNIQYF NA TRBJ2-4 TRBV27